The 9 T cell receptor beta chains listed next were all sequenced from one sample in a study of T cell changes during pregnancy in multiple sclerosis. This table comes from immunoSEQ multiplex PCR, and its TCRdb copy is limited to in-frame clones, with some not included. The repertoire has around 27,000 clones, 85% to 95% of them found once; the top ten carry 0.65% to 0.9%. The sequencing here drew on CD4+ T cells from peripheral blood mononuclear cells, taken in the first trimester of pregnancy. These receptor sequences come from a female donor with multiple sclerosis, enrolled in a pregnancy study.

This sequence joins TRBV7-2 and TRBJ1-1; TRBD1 matches 7 bases. Germline-derived CDR1 and CDR2 are SGHTA and FQGNSA. J was trimmed by 0 bases and V by 5 bases; bases with no gene match: 3. The CDR3 consists of 14 residues. CDR3 region: CASSLQGMNTEAFF. CDR3 nucleotides: TGTGCCAGCAGCCTACAGGGGATGAACACTGAAGCTTTCTTT.

The rearrangement uses TRBV7-9 and TRBJ2-5, with 9 bases identical to TRBD2. The CDR3 spans 14 residues. V trimming: 1 base; J trimming: 5 bases; junction bases outside the gene matches: 2. Per germline, CDR1 SEHNR and CDR2 FQNEAQ (reference sequence). In DNA form, the CDR3 reads TGTGCCAGCAGCTTAGTCACTAGCGGGGAGACCCAGTACTTC. This encodes CASSLVTSGETQYF.

V usage is TRBV7-3 and J usage is TRBJ2-1; TRBD1 matches at 12 bases. V lost 5 bases and J lost 5; bases outside the gene matches: 7. Germline V gene data show CDR1 as SGHTA and CDR2 as FQGTGA. The CDR3 totals 16 residues. The CDR3 region has the DNA TGTGCCAGCAGCCTTGGGACAGGGGGCCTAAACAATGAGCAGTTCTTC. Amino acids: CASSLGTGGLNNEQFF.

In this sample, this clone turned up once. The rearrangement links TRBV5-1 to TRBJ2-3; TRBD1 aligns across 10 bases. V trimming: 4 bases; J trimming: 4 bases; junction bases outside the gene matches: 6. The CDR3 is 15 amino acids. Germline CDR1 reads SGHRS; CDR2 reads YFSETQ. In DNA form, the CDR3 reads TGCGCCAGCAGCGAGACAGGGGGCGCCCCAGATACGCAGTATTTT. As protein: CASSETGGAPDTQYF.

V is TRBV7-2 and J is TRBJ2-1, with 8 positions matching TRBD1. The CDR3 is 13 residues long. V was pared by 5 bases and J by 12 bases, with 9 bases of the junction left unmatched. Looked up from germline, CDR1 is SGHTA and CDR2 is FQGNSA. The CDR3 is CASSAARQGRQFF. CDR3 in DNA: TGTGCCAGCAGCGCCGCCCGACAGGGGAGGCAGTTCTTC.

The chain is built from TRBV2 and TRBJ1-4; TRBD1 aligns across 9 bases. CDR3 size: 12 residues. After removal of 6 bases from V and 7 bases from J, the junction contained 0 bases not matched to a gene. CDR1 SNHLY and CDR2 FYNNEI come from the germline V gene. CDR3 sequence: CASRTGGEKLFF. In nucleotides, the CDR3 is TGTGCCAGCAGGACAGGGGGTGAAAAACTGTTTTTT.

The chain has TRBV6-1 and TRBJ2-7, with TRBD2 matching 13 bases. The CDR3 spans 16 residues. The V and J ends lost 1 base and 4 bases, in that order; junction bases with no gene match: 4. Looked up from germline, CDR1 is MNHNS and CDR2 is SASEGT. The CDR3 protein is CASSEGLAGGGYEQYF. CDR3 sequence (DNA): TGTGCCAGCAGTGAAGGACTAGCGGGGGGTGGGTACGAGCAGTACTTC.

This clone was recorded only once. The rearrangement links TRBV5-1 to TRBJ2-1; 7 bases agree with TRBD2. The CDR3 sequence is 19 residues long. The V gene's germline CDR1 is SGHRS and CDR2 YFSETQ. With 4 bases clipped from V and 5 bases from J, the junction kept 21 bases outside the gene matches. CDR3 amino acids: CASSPRGVGPLNVDNEQFF. CDR3 DNA sequence: TGCGCCAGCAGCCCACGGGGGGTAGGGCCATTAAACGTTGACAATGAGCAGTTCTTC.

The chain joins TRBV9 to TRBJ1-1; unclear D gene. This CDR3 comprises 13 residues. The germline V and J ends were trimmed by 5 bases and 10 bases, with 18 bases remaining between them. The germline V gene has CDR1 SGDLS and CDR2 YYNGEE. In DNA form, the CDR3 reads TGTGCCAGCAGGCCGACTTTACATGGTGGAGCTTTCTTT. This codes for CASRPTLHGGAFF. The complete variable domain, with remaining parts taken from reference TRBV9 and TRBJ1-1, reads DSGVTQTPKHLITATGQRVTLRCSPRSGDLSVYWYQQSLDQGLQFLIQYYNGEERAKGNILERFSAQQFPDLHSELNLSSLELGDSALYFCASRPTLHGGAFFGQGTRLTVV.